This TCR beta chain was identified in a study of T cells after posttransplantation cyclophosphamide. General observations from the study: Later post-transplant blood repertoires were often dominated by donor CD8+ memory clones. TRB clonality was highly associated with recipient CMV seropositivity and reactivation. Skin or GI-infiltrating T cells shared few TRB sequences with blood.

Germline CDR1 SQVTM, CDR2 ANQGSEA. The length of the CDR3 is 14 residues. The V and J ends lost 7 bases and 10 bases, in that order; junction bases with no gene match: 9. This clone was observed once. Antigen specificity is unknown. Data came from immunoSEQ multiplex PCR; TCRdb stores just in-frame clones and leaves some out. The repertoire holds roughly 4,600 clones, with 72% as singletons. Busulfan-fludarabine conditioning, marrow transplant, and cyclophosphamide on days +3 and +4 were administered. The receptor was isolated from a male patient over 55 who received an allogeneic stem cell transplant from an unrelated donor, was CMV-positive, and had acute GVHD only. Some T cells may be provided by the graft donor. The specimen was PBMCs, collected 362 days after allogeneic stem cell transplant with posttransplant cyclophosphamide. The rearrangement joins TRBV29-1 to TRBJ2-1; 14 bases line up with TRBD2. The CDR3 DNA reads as TGCAGCGCCGCGGGGACTAGCGGGAGCGGCGAGCAGTTCTTC. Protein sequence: CSAAGTSGSGEQFF.